The 18 T cell receptor beta chains presented below share a single source sample, sequenced in a study of CD8 T cells in Susac syndrome. Reverse transcription of roughly 0.45 to 1 ug RNA was carried out with random hexamers. TCRdb reprocessed the immunoSEQ multiplex PCR reads with MiXCR, giving one entry per CDR3 protein. The sample shows approximately 280,000 distinct CDR3 sequences, approximately 81% of them seen only once. The source material was CD8+ T cells from PBMCs. The receptors come from a human donor with multiple sclerosis.

The rearrangement uses TRBV25-1 and TRBJ2-1; D is possibly TRBD2 (6 bases). The CDR3 has 13 residues. Germline CDR1 reads MGHDK; CDR2 reads SYGVNS. Between the trimmed V and J ends, which lost 3 bases and 8 bases, there was a span of 11 bases. In DNA, the CDR3 is TGTGCCAGCAGTGATTCTAGCGTGCATGAGCAGTTCTTC. Translated, it gives CASSDSSVHEQFF.

The rearrangement uses TRBV9 and TRBJ1-2; D call uncertain. Germline lookup yields CDR1 SGDLS and CDR2 YYNGEE. The V and J ends lost 3 bases and 1 base respectively, with 10 bases between them. The CDR3 has 14 amino acids. The CDR3 here is CASSGAGVNYGYTF. The CDR3 DNA follows: TGTGCCAGCAGCGGGGCAGGTGTTAACTATGGCTACACCTTC.

The gene calls are TRBV7-9 and TRBJ2-7; 7 bases match TRBD2. J gave up 2 bases and V 5 bases, and 6 bases lay outside the gene matches. The CDR3 is made up of 14 amino acids. CDR1 is SEHNR and CDR2 is FQNEAQ in the germline V gene (reference sequence). CDR3 sequence reads: CASSQSGTTYEQYF. The CDR3, as DNA: TGTGCCAGCAGCCAATCCGGGACTACCTACGAGCAGTACTTC.

The table lists this clonotype with a few counts. V and J are TRBV27 and TRBJ2-4; D gene uncertain. Germline V gene data show CDR1 as MNHEY and CDR2 as SMNVEV (reference sequence). V lost 5 bases and J 0 bases, leaving 2 bases between the germline ends. The CDR3 contains 12 residues. For the CDR3, the DNA is TGTGCCAGCAGTCCAGCCAAAAACATTCAGTACTTC. Translated, it gives CASSPAKNIQYF.

This clonotype was seen a single time. The rearrangement joins TRBV10-3 to TRBJ2-7, with D possibly matching TRBD1 (6 bases). Germline-derived CDR1 and CDR2 are ENHRY and SYGVKD. This CDR3 comprises 16 residues. Trimming removed 1 base at V and 1 base at J, with 14 bases between. The CDR3 is CAISEFQGRRSYEQYF. The CDR3 DNA reads as TGTGCCATCAGTGAGTTCCAGGGGCGGAGATCCTACGAGCAGTACTTC.

The chain combines TRBV11-2 with TRBJ1-1; the D gene is possibly TRBD1 (6 bases). This CDR3 has 13 amino acids. Trimming stripped 4 bases from V and 8 bases from J, with 14 bases between. Germline V CDR1 and CDR2: SGHAT, FQNNGV. CDR3 amino acids: CASSSKGHKEAFF. The CDR3 nucleotides are TGTGCCAGCAGCTCTAAGGGACACAAGGAAGCTTTCTTT.

This clonotype showed up just once. The chain links TRBV25-1 to TRBJ2-5, with TRBD1 identical over 7 bases. This CDR3 contains 15 residues. Germline loops: CDR1 MGHDK, CDR2 SYGVNS. Losses at the gene ends were 6 bases for V and 0 bases for J; bases not matched to a gene: 7. CDR3 in DNA: TGTGCCAGCAGGAGACAGGGCTCAAACCAAGAGACCCAGTACTTC. This translates into CASRRQGSNQETQYF.

The chain carries TRBV13 and TRBJ2-7, with 11 bases that match TRBD2. Looked up from germline, CDR1 is PRHDT and CDR2 is FYEKMQ (reference sequence). The CDR3 sequence is 18 residues long. Trimming cost V 1 base and J 1 base; bases outside gene matches: 9. This CDR3 reads CASSLVGTSGLQSYEQYF. The DNA for the CDR3 is TGTGCCAGCAGCTTAGTGGGGACTAGCGGCCTCCAATCCTACGAGCAGTACTTC.

The chain recombines TRBV20-1 with TRBJ1-5; D might be TRBD1 (5 bases). Between the trimmed V and J ends, which lost 2 bases and 0 bases, there was a span of 11 bases. Germline CDR1 is DFQATT and CDR2 is SNEGSKA (reference sequence). The CDR3 is 15 amino acids. CDR3 sequence reads: CSARRGRYSNQPQHF. The CDR3, as DNA: TGCAGTGCTAGAAGGGGAAGATATAGCAATCAGCCCCAGCATTTT.

The rearrangement joins TRBV3-1 to TRBJ2-7, with 8 nucleotides matching TRBD2. This CDR3 contains 15 residues. V dropped 1 base and J dropped 4; count of bases not matched to a gene: 6. Germline V gene data show CDR1 as LGHDT and CDR2 as YNNKEL (reference sequence). The CDR3 coding sequence is TGTGCCAGCAGCCAAGGGAGCGGGAGTTTATACGAGCAGTACTTC. Its translation: CASSQGSGSLYEQYF.

The chain couples TRBV5-5 to TRBJ2-3, with a possible D match to TRBD1 (5 bases). CDR3 length: 15 amino acids. Trimming shortened V by 5 bases and J by 3 bases, and 16 bases separated the two germline ends. Germline CDR1 SGHKS, CDR2 YYEKEE (reference sequence). The CDR3 loop reads CASRLRTRVTDTQYF. The DNA of the CDR3 is TGTGCCAGCAGACTGCGGACCAGGGTAACAGATACGCAGTATTTT.

V is TRBV5-4 and J is TRBJ2-4; the D is unclear. This CDR3 is built from 15 residues. The V and J ends lost 3 bases and 9 bases respectively, with 19 bases between them. CDR1 and CDR2 (germline): SGHNT, YYREEE (reference sequence). CDR3 protein: CASSSNFLGLAIQYF. CDR3 nucleotides: TGTGCCAGCAGCTCAAACTTTTTAGGATTGGCCATTCAGTACTTC.

The gene calls are TRBV28 and TRBJ2-3; 7 bases are a match to TRBD2. CDR1 is MDHEN, CDR2 SYDVKM, per germline. CDR3 length: 15 amino acids. The ends lost 7 bases at V and 6 bases at J; junction bases unmatched: 13. CDR3 amino acids: CASTQRLAVGDTQYF. For the CDR3, the DNA is TGTGCCAGCACCCAACGGCTAGCGGTAGGGGATACGCAGTATTTT.

This clonotype was counted once. The chain couples TRBV7-3 to TRBJ1-1, with 8 nucleotides matching TRBD1. V lost 5 bases, J lost 5 bases, and 10 bases stayed unmatched. Per the germline V gene, CDR1 is SGHTA and CDR2 is FQGTGA. The CDR3 consists of 15 residues. CDR3 residues: CASSPARRGRTEAFF. CDR3 nucleotides: TGTGCCAGCAGCCCGGCCCGCAGGGGGCGGACTGAAGCTTTCTTT.

The chain uses TRBV28 and TRBJ2-2, with a possible D match to TRBD1 (5 bases). Trimming left V 2 bases short and J 3 bases short, with 10 bases between. Germline V gene data show CDR1 as MDHEN and CDR2 as SYDVKM. The CDR3 is 15 residues long. The CDR3 sequence is CASSLNRRYTGELFF. CDR3 DNA sequence: TGTGCCAGCAGTTTAAACAGGAGATACACCGGGGAGCTGTTTTTT.

The chain links TRBV7-6 to TRBJ2-1; no clear D gene. Per germline, CDR1 SGHVS and CDR2 FNYEAQ. This CDR3 contains 16 residues. Trimming removed 5 bases from V and 0 bases from J, with 14 bases in between. The CDR3 DNA reads as TGTGCCAGCAGCCCGACTTCTCCATTCTCCTACAATGAGCAGTTCTTC. Translated, it gives CASSPTSPFSYNEQFF. The full variable domain, in which reference TRBV7-6 and TRBJ2-1 provide the parts outside the CDR3, is GAGVSQSPRYKVTKRGQDVALRCDPISGHVSLYWYRQALGQGPEFLTYFNYEAQQDKSGLPNDRFSAERPEGSISTLTIQRTEQRDSAMYRCASSPTSPFSYNEQFFGPGTRLTVL.

The J gene is TRBJ1-2, the V gene TRBV29-1, with D uncertain. There are 12 residues in the CDR3. Germline assignment: CDR1 SQVTM and CDR2 ANQGSEA. The V end was cut by 3 bases, the J end by 3 bases, with 8 bases between. This CDR3 reads CSVEDGYYGYTF. CDR3 nucleotides: TGCAGCGTTGAGGACGGATACTATGGCTACACCTTC.

The CDR3 region has the DNA TGTGCCAGCTCACCATCACTAGCGGACAATGAGCAGTTCTTC. Translation gives CASSPSLADNEQFF. The chain recombines TRBV18 with TRBJ2-1; 8 nucleotides line up with TRBD2. J lost 5 bases, V lost 2 bases, and 2 bases had no gene match. The CDR3 is 14 amino acids. Germline loops: CDR1 KGHSH, CDR2 LQKENI.